This TCR beta chain was sequenced during a study of cytomegalovirus exposure and HLA in healthy donors (dated by TCRdb to the late 2010s). About the full investigation: In an earlier analysis of fewer than 750 of the donors, 250 to 350 Gb of sequence data and 100 million or so unique TCR beta sequences from approximately 180 million T cells were reported. Roughly 300 gigabases of sequencing data and around 80 million unique TCR sequences made up an early release that covered approximately 700 HLA-typed donors. Of the roughly 400 genotyped donors, 81% fell in the genetic ancestry cluster associated with self-reported Caucasian donors. The study was designed to test whether signatures of past pathogen exposure could be identified by cataloging public T cell receptors. The study used immunosequencing to profile the T cell repertoires of about 670 subjects and linked those repertoires to cytomegalovirus serostatus. A separate validation cohort of some 130 different subjects was used in addition to the approximately 610-subject first cohort. To predict cytomegalovirus infection status, the study combined high-throughput TCR immunosequencing, statistical association of individual TCRs with disease status, and machine learning. A later analysis re-analyzed previously published TCR beta repertoires from 650 to 800 donors and added high-resolution HLA genotyping to study TCR occurrence patterns. In the later analysis, no new phenotypic data were used to find candidate immune exposures; instead, reliance was placed on TCR beta sequences and their occurrence across donors. In an earlier analysis of a few hundred of the donors, high-throughput TCR beta sequencing was used to judge whether each TCR beta V gene segment behaved as functional or pseudogenic. Alongside the repertoire data, information on donor age, sex, ethnicity and CMV serostatus was compiled. Genome-wide SNP genotypes for about three fifths of the roughly 670 donors were used in a later genetic analysis, which treated that subset as a discovery cohort. Every discovery cohort repertoire had been produced on one sequencing platform. HLA typing included class I and class II loci at four-digit resolution. The number of donors typed differed by locus, with roughly 629-640 for A, B, C, DRB1 and DQB1, more than 500 for DQA1, about 610 for DPA1, and some 470 for DPB1. Because of strong linkage in the cohort, roughly five DR-DQ haplotypes were treated as single units for association and clustering. On average, roughly 200,000 unique TCR beta nucleotide sequences were sequenced per donor among 398 genotyped donors of the cohort, with 15% to 20% of those sequences being non-productive.

In regard to this clone: The target of this receptor is not known. The sample holds no much larger clone one base away, and base qualities are not on file.

V is cut back by 0 bases and J by 10 bases, with 2 bases in the junction unmatched. CDR1 KGHSY and CDR2 FQNENV are derived from the germline V gene. The CDR3, from cysteine to phenylalanine, totals 15 residues. Only CDR3 DNA remains: 45 bases, in frame from the first base. Library generation was performed with the immunoSEQ multiplex PCR assay. For the multiplex PCR, a mixture combining 60 forward primers for TCR Vbeta segments and 13 reverse primers for TCR Jbeta segments was used. Amplification of the CDR3 region of rearranged TCR beta genes was performed with a multiplex PCR assay on genomic DNA. The Illumina HiSeq System was used to sequence the amplified TCR beta libraries as 87-base-pair reads. The study's own analysis went as follows. In a later analysis, 77 million or so unique TCR beta chains were counted across the approximately 640 repertoires, and around 11 million of these chains were shared by at least two donors. A nearest-neighbor algorithm error-corrected the raw reads and collapsed the reads into unique sequences, merging closely related sequences to remove PCR and sequencing errors. CDR3 sequences were aligned to IMGT reference sequences to assign V, D and J gene segments. For a sequence to be retained, a match of at least six nucleotides was required to both a V gene segment and a J gene segment. Rearrangements were classified as productive when the CDR3 lacked stop codons and remained in frame with V and J, and all other rearrangements were classified as non-productive. CDR3 was defined according to IMGT convention as the region running from the second conserved V-encoded cysteine to the conserved J-encoded phenylalanine. The earlier analysis of some 580 of the donors excluded any sequence lacking an unambiguous match to a single V gene segment. In an earlier analysis of 587 of the donors, a V segment was called functional when productive rearrangements were above 56.7%, and segregating when the standard deviation between donors exceeded 5%. A statistical classification framework was developed to diagnose cytomegalovirus status using the catalog of TCR beta chain sequences. In a later analysis, TCR nucleotide sequences were compared against IMGT/GENE-DB human TR gene sequences so that V and J genes could be assigned. Using the TCRdist pipeline, a later analysis assigned CDR3 sequences along with most-parsimonious VDJ recombination scenarios. In a later analysis, each TCR beta chain was defined by its CDR3 amino acid sequence together with its V-gene family, and reads lacking a unique V-gene family were excluded. To address suspected cross-contamination and a sequencing artifact, a later analysis removed roughly 580 highly shared, low-generation-probability nucleotide sequences. A later analysis calculated a clonal expansion index for each public chain from normalized within-repertoire ranks of inferred template counts. In a later analysis, generation probabilities were computed with a VDJ recombination model fitted to out-of-frame rearrangements, and the resulting probabilities were checked against IGoR. In a later analysis, TCR-TCR, TCR-HLA and TCR-CMV co-occurrence was scored with hypergeometric tests, and a repertoire-size bias correction was applied to TCR pairs. A later analysis estimated false discovery rates by permuting HLA or CMV assignments 20 times. In a later analysis, co-occurring TCRs were grouped using DBSCAN, and TCRdist sequence similarity was added for clustering within HLA-allele-positive subsets. Co-occurrence clustering excluded repertoires with fewer than 30,000 or more than 120,000 public chains, plus five with anomalous nucleotide sharing. What TCRdb holds here is the immuneACCESS table cut down to in-frame rearrangements. Part of the clones is not present; checked against another copy, under half of the missing clones reflect an unresolved V gene, and the others are unexplained. Clone size and V and J calls were adopted from that table, with D and trimming inferred from the DNA. The sample has about 160,000 clones on record, roughly 80% of them singletons. Roughly 1.9% of the sample lies in the top ten.

Study-wide findings and limitations: In an earlier analysis of 587 of the donors, most TCR beta V segments were observed in productive rearrangements about 87% or about 30% of the time, broadly matching IMGT annotations. While some public TCRs were present in many individuals, most TCR sequences turned up only very rarely across donors. According to a later analysis, parvovirus B19, influenza, CMV and Epstein-Barr virus appeared linked to several top co-occurrence clusters. In a later analysis, HLA-associated TCR beta chains were found to be more clonally expanded and to have lower generation probabilities than equally common non-associated chains. The 87-base-pair reads could not distinguish some IMGT-functional V segments, including TRBV6-2 and TRBV6-3, so those segments were excluded. The study listed 164 TCR beta chains as associated with cytomegalovirus. In a later analysis, TCR association rates were found to vary across HLA loci, with the most associated TCRs seen for DRB1 alleles and the fewest for HLA-C alleles. It was suggested by the authors that the approach could potentially be generalized to other disease states and immunological phenotypes. Because counts were too low, roughly 16 rarely observed V segments, including chromosome 9 orphons, were left out of the earlier analysis of 500 to 750 of the donors. The only immune exposure information available for the cohort was CMV serostatus. V-gene and J-gene trimming of TCR beta chains was associated with a missense DCLRE1C variant in a later genetic analysis, and the association was replicated in an independent cohort. A group of highly shared sequence variants was considered likely to be a technical artifact of the sequencing pipeline. In both the original and validation cohorts, the classifier was reported to diagnose cytomegalovirus status with high specificity and sensitivity. When HLA alleles, especially DR and DQ, strongly co-occurred, TCR associations were difficult to assign to individual alleles. Because HLA typing was missing for some donors at each locus, association tests included only the typed subset. A few of the identified cytomegalovirus-associated TCR beta chains were confirmed in vitro to be specific for cytomegalovirus antigens. In a later analysis, most CMV-associated TCR beta chains were found to appear HLA-restricted, with HLA associations seemingly driven largely by CMV exposure. A further reported finding was that TCR beta sequences accurately predicted the HLA-A and HLA-B alleles for most subjects in the first cohort. Specific HLA alleles were associated with 18,000 or so TCR beta sequences at a false discovery rate of 0.05 in a later analysis. In a later genetic analysis, fewer N-insertions in productive TCRs were reported among donors in an Asian-associated ancestry cluster than the approximately 670-donor mean. This cohort had only TCR beta chains sequenced, and the lack of alpha or paired-chain data limited which features could be detected. Linkage disequilibrium might explain the correlated functional status among segregating V segments, but an unknown experimental factor could not be ruled out. The presence/absence analyses assumed that sequencing depth was roughly uniform across donors, and that assumption may not be true.

The cohort consisted of hundreds of healthy bone marrow donors. At the time of sampling, all cohort members were nominally healthy, though unrecorded immune exposures were likely present. CMV serostatus was positive for about 270 and negative for about 55% of the 666 cohort members, and was not recorded for this donor. A peripheral blood sample was provided by each donor, and peripheral blood mononuclear cells were used for TCR beta sequencing. Genomic DNA extraction from the blood cell samples was performed with the Qiagen DNeasy Blood Extraction Kit. The clonotype was recovered from a human donor in good health. The receptor chain draws on TRBV16 and TRBJ1-6; 11 bases in the junction line up with TRBD1. The sequencing sample was made of PBMCs. The bases are TGTGCCAGCAGCCAATCAGGGACAGGGGGATCACCCCTCCACTTT. Its translation is CASSQSGTGGSPLHF. Here the CDR3 is joined to the reference TRBV16 and TRBJ1-6 genes, and the full variable domain is: GEEVAQTPKHLVRGEGQKAKLYCAPIKGHSYVFWYQQVLKNEFKFLISFQNENVFDETGMPKERFSAKCLPNSPCSLEIQATKLEDSAVYFCASSQSGTGGSPLHFGNGTRLTVT.